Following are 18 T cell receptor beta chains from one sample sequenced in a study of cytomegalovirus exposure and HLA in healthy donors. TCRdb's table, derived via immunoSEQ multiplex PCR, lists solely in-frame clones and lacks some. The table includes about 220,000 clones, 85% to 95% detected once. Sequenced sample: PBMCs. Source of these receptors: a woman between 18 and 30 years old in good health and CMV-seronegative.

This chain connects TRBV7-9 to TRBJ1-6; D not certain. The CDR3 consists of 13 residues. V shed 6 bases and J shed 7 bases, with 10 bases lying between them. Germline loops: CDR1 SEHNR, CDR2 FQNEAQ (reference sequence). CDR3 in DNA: TGTGCCAGCAGTAAAACGGGGAATTCACCCCTCCACTTT. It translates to CASSKTGNSPLHF.

CDR3 region: CASSLVPPRGQETQYF. The CDR3, as DNA: TGTGCCAGCAGCTTAGTCCCCCCCAGGGGACAAGAGACCCAGTACTTC. The V and J genes are TRBV7-2 and TRBJ2-5; D is perhaps TRBD1 (6 bases). Germline CDR1 SGHTA, CDR2 FQGNSA. There are 16 residues in the CDR3. Trimming stripped 1 base from V and 2 bases from J, with 14 bases between.

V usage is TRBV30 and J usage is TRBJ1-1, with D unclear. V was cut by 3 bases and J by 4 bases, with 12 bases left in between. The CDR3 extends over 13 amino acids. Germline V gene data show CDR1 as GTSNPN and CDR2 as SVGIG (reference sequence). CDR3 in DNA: TGTGCCTGGAGAAACCCCCCAGGCACTGAAGCTTTCTTT. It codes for CAWRNPPGTEAFF.

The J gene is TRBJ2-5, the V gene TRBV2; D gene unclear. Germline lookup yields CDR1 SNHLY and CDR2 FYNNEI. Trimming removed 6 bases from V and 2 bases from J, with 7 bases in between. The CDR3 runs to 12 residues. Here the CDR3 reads CASRSLQETQYF. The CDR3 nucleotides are TGTGCCAGCAGGAGTCTACAAGAGACCCAGTACTTC.

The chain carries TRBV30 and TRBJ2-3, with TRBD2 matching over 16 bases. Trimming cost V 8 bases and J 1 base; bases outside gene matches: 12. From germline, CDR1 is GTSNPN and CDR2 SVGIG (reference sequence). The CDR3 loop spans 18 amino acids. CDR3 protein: CARGGGLAGGPGTDTQYF. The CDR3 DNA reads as TGTGCCCGGGGCGGGGGACTAGCGGGAGGGCCGGGCACAGATACGCAGTATTTT. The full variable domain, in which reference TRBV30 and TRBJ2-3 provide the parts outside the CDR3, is SQTIHQWPATLVQPVGSPLSLECTVEGTSNPNLYWYRQAAGRGLQLLFYSVGIGQISSEVPQNLSASRPQDRQFILSSKKLLLSDSGFYLCARGGGLAGGPGTDTQYFGPGTRLTVL.

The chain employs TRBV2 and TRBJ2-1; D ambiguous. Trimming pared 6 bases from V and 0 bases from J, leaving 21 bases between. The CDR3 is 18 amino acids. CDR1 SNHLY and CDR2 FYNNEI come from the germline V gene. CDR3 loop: CASRAWYSIRSSYNEQFF. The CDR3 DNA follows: TGTGCCAGCAGGGCCTGGTACTCAATCCGGAGCTCCTACAATGAGCAGTTCTTC.

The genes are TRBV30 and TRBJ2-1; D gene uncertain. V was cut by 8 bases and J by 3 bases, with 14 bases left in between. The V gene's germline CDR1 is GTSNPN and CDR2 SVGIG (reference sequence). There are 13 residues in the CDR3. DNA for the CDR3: TGTGCCCTCGTGAGGCCTTTCTACAATGAGCAGTTCTTC. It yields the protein CALVRPFYNEQFF.

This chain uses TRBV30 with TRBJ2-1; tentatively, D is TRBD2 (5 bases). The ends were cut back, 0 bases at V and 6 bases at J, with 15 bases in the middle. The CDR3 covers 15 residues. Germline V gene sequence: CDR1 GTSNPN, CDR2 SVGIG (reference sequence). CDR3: CAWSVADGSGNEQFF. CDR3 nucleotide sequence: TGTGCCTGGAGTGTAGCAGATGGGAGCGGCAATGAGCAGTTCTTC.

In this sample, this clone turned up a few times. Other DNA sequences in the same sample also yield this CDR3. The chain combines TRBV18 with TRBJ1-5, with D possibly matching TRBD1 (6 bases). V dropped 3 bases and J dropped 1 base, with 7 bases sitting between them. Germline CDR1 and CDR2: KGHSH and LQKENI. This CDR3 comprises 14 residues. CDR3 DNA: TGTGCCAGCTCACCTGGACAGAGCAATCAGCCCCAGCATTTT. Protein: CASSPGQSNQPQHF.

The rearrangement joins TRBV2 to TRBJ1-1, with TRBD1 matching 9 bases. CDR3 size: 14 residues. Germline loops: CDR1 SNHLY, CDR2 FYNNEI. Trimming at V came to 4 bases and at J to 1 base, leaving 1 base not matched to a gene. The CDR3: CASSGDRANTEAFF. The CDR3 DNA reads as TGTGCCAGCAGTGGGGACAGGGCGAACACTGAAGCTTTCTTT.

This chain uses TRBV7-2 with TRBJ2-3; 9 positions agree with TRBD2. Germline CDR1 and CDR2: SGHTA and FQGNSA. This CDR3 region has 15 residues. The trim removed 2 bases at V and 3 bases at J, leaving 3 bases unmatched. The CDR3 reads CASSLFLAGTDTQYF. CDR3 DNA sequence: TGTGCCAGCAGCTTATTCCTAGCGGGGACAGATACGCAGTATTTT.

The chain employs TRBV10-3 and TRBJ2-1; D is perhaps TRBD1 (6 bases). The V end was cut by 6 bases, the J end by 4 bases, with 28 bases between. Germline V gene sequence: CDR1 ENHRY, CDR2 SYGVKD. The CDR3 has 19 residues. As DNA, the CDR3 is TGTGCCATCAGAGGCGGACAGTTTCCCACCGGAGAGGGGTACAATGAGCAGTTCTTC. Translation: CAIRGGQFPTGEGYNEQFF.

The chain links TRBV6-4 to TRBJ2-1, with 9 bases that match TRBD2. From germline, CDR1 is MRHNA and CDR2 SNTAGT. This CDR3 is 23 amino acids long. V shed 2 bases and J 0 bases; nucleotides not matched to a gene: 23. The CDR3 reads CASSDEGDPGGWTSASSYNEQFF. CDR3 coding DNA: TGTGCCAGCAGTGACGAAGGGGACCCCGGGGGGTGGACTAGCGCTAGCTCCTACAATGAGCAGTTCTTC.

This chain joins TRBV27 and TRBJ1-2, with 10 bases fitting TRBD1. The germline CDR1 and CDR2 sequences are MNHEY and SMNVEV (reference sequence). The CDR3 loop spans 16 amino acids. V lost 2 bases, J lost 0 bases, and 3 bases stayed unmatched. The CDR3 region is CASSLLGQGSNYGYTF. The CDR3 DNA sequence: TGTGCCAGCAGTTTACTGGGACAGGGGTCTAACTATGGCTACACCTTC.

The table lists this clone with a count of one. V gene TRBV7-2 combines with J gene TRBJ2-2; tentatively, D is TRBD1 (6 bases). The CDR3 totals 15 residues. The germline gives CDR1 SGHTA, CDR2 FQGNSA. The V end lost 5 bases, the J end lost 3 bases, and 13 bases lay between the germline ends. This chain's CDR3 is CASSPETGHTGELFF. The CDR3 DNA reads TGTGCCAGCAGCCCAGAGACAGGCCACACCGGGGAGCTGTTTTTT.

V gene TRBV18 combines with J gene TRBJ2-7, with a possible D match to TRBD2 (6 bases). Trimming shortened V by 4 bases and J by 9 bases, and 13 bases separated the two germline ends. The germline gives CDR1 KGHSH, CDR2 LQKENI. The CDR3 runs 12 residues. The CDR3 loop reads CASSQSGVGQYF. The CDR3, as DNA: TGTGCCAGCTCACAATCGGGGGTCGGGCAGTACTTC.

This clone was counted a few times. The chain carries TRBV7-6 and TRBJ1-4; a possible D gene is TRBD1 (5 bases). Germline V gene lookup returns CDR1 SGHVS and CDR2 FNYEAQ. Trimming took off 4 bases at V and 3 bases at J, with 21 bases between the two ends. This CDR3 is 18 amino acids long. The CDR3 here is CASSSIGRGVTPNEKLFF. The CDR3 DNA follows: TGTGCCAGCAGCTCAATAGGTCGGGGGGTTACACCTAATGAAAAACTGTTTTTT.

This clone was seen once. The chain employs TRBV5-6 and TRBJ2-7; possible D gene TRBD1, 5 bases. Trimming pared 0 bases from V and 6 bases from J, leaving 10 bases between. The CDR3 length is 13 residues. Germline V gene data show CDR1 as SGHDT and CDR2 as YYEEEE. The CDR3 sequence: CASSLVAGSEQYF. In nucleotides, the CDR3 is TGTGCCAGCAGCTTGGTGGCAGGGTCCGAGCAGTACTTC.